The TCR beta chain described here comes from a study of CD8 T cells in Susac syndrome. The T cells that were sequenced for TCR beta were CD8+ and CD4+ cells from blood. The multiple sclerosis controls were treatment-naive patients with relapsing-remitting disease that was stable or active. Reverse transcription of roughly 0.45 to 1 ug RNA was carried out with random hexamers. Amplification of TCR beta CDR3 by immunoSEQ multiplex PCR spanned 54 Vbeta and 13 Jbeta. MiXCR was run by TCRdb on the immunoSEQ multiplex PCR reads, yielding one entry per CDR3 protein. The repertoire holds about 150,000 distinct CDR3 sequences, with 94% as singletons. Sequencing was performed on CD8+ T cells from PBMCs. This TCR came from a human donor with multiple sclerosis.

CDR3 loop: CASTPGTPPADTQYF. CDR3 nucleotide sequence: TGTGCCAGCACTCCCGGGACTCCTCCGGCCGATACGCAGTATTTT. The chain uses TRBV5-6 and TRBJ2-3; D possibly corresponds to TRBD2 (6 bases). V lost 6 bases, J lost 6 bases, and 20 bases lay in between. The V gene's germline CDR1 is SGHDT and CDR2 YYEEEE. The CDR3 is 15 residues long.